The 15 T cell receptor beta chains below were found in one sample sequenced in a study of OX40 agonist ivuxolimab in advanced cancers. Generated by immunoSEQ multiplex PCR, the TCRdb table keeps only in-frame clones and is missing some. Of tens of thousands of clones in the sample, 82% were seen once. Sequencing was performed on CD4+ or CD8+ T cells sorted from blood, taken in a trial of the OX40 agonist ivuxolimab. These receptors were obtained from an adult with an advanced solid tumor such as melanoma, head and neck, liver or kidney cancer.

CDR3 in DNA: TGTGCCAGCAGCTTTAGAGGATCTAGCACAGATACGCAGTATTTT. It encodes CASSFRGSSTDTQYF. This rearrangement joins TRBV5-6 to TRBJ2-3, with D hard to call. V lost 2 bases and J 0 bases, leaving 10 bases between the germline ends. The CDR3 is 15 residues long. The germline gives CDR1 SGHDT, CDR2 YYEEEE.

The count of this clone is one. DNA of the CDR3: TGTGCCAGCGCGGCGGGGGGGCCGGGCGAGCAGTACTTC. It yields the protein CASAAGGPGEQYF. The rearrangement links TRBV2 to TRBJ2-5; 9 bases line up with TRBD2. The J call is uncertain, as TRBJ2-7 better fits the DNA end. Looked up from germline, CDR1 is SNHLY and CDR2 is FYNNEI. The CDR3 has 13 residues.

The chain uses TRBV6-5 and TRBJ1-5; TRBD1 might be the D (5 bases). The V gene lost 5 bases and the J gene lost 7 bases, with 15 bases spanning the gap. CDR1 and CDR2 from the germline V gene are MNHEY and SVGAGI. This CDR3 region has 14 residues. CDR3 bases: TGTGCCAGCAGTAGAACGGGGGGTGGACAGCCCCAGCATTTT. Encoded protein: CASSRTGGGQPQHF.

The rearrangement joins TRBV11-2 to TRBJ2-7; 12 bases match TRBD1. CDR3 length equals 16 residues. CDR1 is SGHAT, CDR2 FQNNGV, per germline. Germline trimming cut 1 base from V and 6 bases from J; bases unmatched to any gene: 7. The CDR3: CASSLVGTGGWGEQYF. Written as DNA, the CDR3 is TGTGCCAGCAGCTTAGTAGGGACAGGGGGCTGGGGCGAGCAGTACTTC.

The V gene is TRBV5-8, the J gene TRBJ2-1; perhaps TRBD2 as D (5 bases). The ends were cut back, 2 bases at V and 14 bases at J, with 11 bases in the middle. Germline values: CDR1 SGHTS, CDR2 YDEGEE. The CDR3 runs to 11 residues. The CDR3 here is CASSLQTREFF. As DNA, the CDR3 is TGTGCCAGCAGCTTACAGACGAGGGAGTTCTTC. The full variable domain, rest sourced from reference TRBV5-8 and TRBJ2-1, is EAGVTQSPTHLIKTRGQQATLRCSPISGHTSVYWYQQALGLGLQFLLWYDEGEERNRGNFPPRFSGRQFPNYSSELNVNALELEDSALYLCASSLQTREFFGPGTRLTVL.

The rearrangement links TRBV19 to TRBJ2-1, with TRBD2 matching over 12 bases. V shed 2 bases and J 1 base; nucleotides not matched to a gene: 3. The CDR3 has 17 residues. Germline assignment: CDR1 LNHDA and CDR2 SQIVND (reference sequence). Here the CDR3 reads CASSIILAGGSYNEQFF. CDR3 nucleotides: TGTGCCAGTAGTATAATTCTAGCGGGGGGGTCCTACAATGAGCAGTTCTTC.

The chain links TRBV25-1 to TRBJ1-6; D ambiguous. The CDR3 is made up of 14 amino acids. V lost 2 bases to trimming and J lost 7 bases, with 9 bases between them. Germline values: CDR1 MGHDK, CDR2 SYGVNS. The CDR3 here is CASSEGVGNSPLHF. CDR3 DNA: TGTGCCAGCAGTGAAGGGGTGGGCAATTCACCCCTCCACTTT.

V gene TRBV5-1 combines with J gene TRBJ1-2; D gene ambiguous. The CDR3 consists of 14 residues. Germline V lookup: CDR1 SGHRS, CDR2 YFSETQ. The V gene lost 3 bases and the J gene lost 7 bases, with 16 bases spanning the gap. CDR3 coding DNA: TGCGCCAGCAGCTCGCAAAAGACGGCGAGTGGCTACACCTTC. It is translated as CASSSQKTASGYTF.

This clone showed up just a few times. J is TRBJ2-3 and V is TRBV5-1; D possibly corresponds to TRBD2 (5 bases). The CDR3 contains 14 residues. Trimming left V 5 bases short and J 0 bases short, with 10 bases between. Germline V lookup: CDR1 SGHRS, CDR2 YFSETQ. CDR3 sequence: CASREAASTDTQYF. CDR3 in DNA: TGCGCCAGCAGGGAAGCGGCTAGCACAGATACGCAGTATTTT.

The genes are TRBV19 and TRBJ1-1; D is perhaps TRBD1 (6 bases). This CDR3 is built from 14 residues. Per germline, CDR1 LNHDA and CDR2 SQIVND (reference sequence). The V gene lost 3 bases and the J gene lost 6 bases, with 14 bases spanning the gap. This CDR3 is CASSMVNREPEAFF. CDR3 DNA sequence: TGTGCCAGTAGTATGGTGAACAGGGAACCTGAAGCTTTCTTT.

This rearrangement joins TRBV18 to TRBJ1-1; D is uncertain. The CDR3 totals 14 residues. The V end was cut by 6 bases, the J end by 3 bases, with 14 bases between. The germline V gene encodes CDR1 KGHSH and CDR2 LQKENI. The CDR3 DNA reads TGTGCCAGCTCTCGGGCCCGAGGGCACACTGAAGCTTTCTTT. Residues: CASSRARGHTEAFF.

Concerning this clone itself: Other DNA sequences of this sample code for an identical CDR3. The chain has TRBV6-5 and TRBJ1-6, with 7 bases fitting TRBD1. In germline, CDR1 is MNHEY, CDR2 SVGAGI. The junction had 4 bases not matched to a gene; V was cut back by 0 bases and J by 5 bases. There are 16 residues in the CDR3. CDR3 DNA sequence: TGTGCCAGCAGTTACTCGACAGGGCTCCATAATTCACCCCTCCACTTT. Amino acid sequence: CASSYSTGLHNSPLHF.

The chain couples TRBV10-3 to TRBJ2-6; D is perhaps TRBD1 (5 bases). CDR1 is ENHRY, CDR2 SYGVKD, per germline. Trimming stripped 4 bases from V and 0 bases from J, with 7 bases between. This CDR3 has 15 residues. CDR3 sequence: CAISVDSSGANVLTF. The CDR3 DNA reads as TGTGCCATCAGTGTAGACAGCTCTGGGGCCAACGTCCTGACTTTC.

This chain links TRBV11-2 with TRBJ2-3; 8 positions match TRBD2. This CDR3 comprises 16 residues. Germline values: CDR1 SGHAT, CDR2 FQNNGV. V lost 5 bases, J lost 7 bases, and 14 bases stayed unmatched. In DNA form, the CDR3 reads TGTGCCAGCAGCCCCCGGACTAGCCCTAAGGGAAATACGCAGTATTTT. This sequence encodes CASSPRTSPKGNTQYF.

The chain combines TRBV10-2 with TRBJ2-2; D gene unclear. CDR1 is WSHSY, CDR2 SAAADI, per germline. The CDR3 covers 14 residues. Between the trimmed V and J ends, which lost 4 bases and 4 bases, there was a span of 10 bases. CDR3 nucleotide sequence: TGCGCCAGCAGTGTCAACGGACCCACCGGGGAGCTGTTTTTT. Its translation: CASSVNGPTGELFF.